The 17 T cell receptor beta chains in this list originate from one sample, sequenced in a study of vaccination and CD4 T cells after COVID-19. Treatment given: roughly 11-day PBMC culture with coronavirus spike peptide pools or control peptides (ViraFEST assay). During the years 2011-2018, before the COVID-19 pandemic, the unexposed donor's CD4+ T cells were collected. The study sequenced cultured CD4+ T cell DNA using the Oncomine TCR Beta short-read assay. Using its own MiXCR run on the PCR reads, TCRdb lists one record per CDR3 protein. Of thousands of distinct CDR3 sequences listed, 26% are singletons. Their antigens are not known. Source material: CD4+ T cells from blood, cultured in vitro. The receptor set was obtained from a human donor in good health.

The chain recombines TRBV20-1 with TRBJ1-4, with D possibly being TRBD1 (6 bases). The length of the CDR3 is 11 residues. Trimming removed 6 bases at V and 7 bases at J, with 9 bases between. Per germline, CDR1 DFQATT and CDR2 SNEGSKA (reference sequence). The CDR3 sequence is CSARGTEKLFF. CDR3 nucleotide sequence: TGCAGTGCAAGGGGGACTGAAAAACTGTTTTTT.

DNA of the CDR3: TGTGCCAGCAGCTTGAGGGCGGGAGGGGTAGATACGCAGTATTTT. As protein: CASSLRAGGVDTQYF. This chain joins TRBV5-4 and TRBJ2-3, with 9 bases identical to TRBD2. Germline V gene sequence: CDR1 SGHNT, CDR2 YYREEE (reference sequence). J was trimmed by 5 bases and V by 1 base; bases with no gene match: 5. The CDR3 spans 15 residues.

This rearrangement joins TRBV3-1 to TRBJ2-5; D may be TRBD2 (6 bases). The CDR3 sequence is 16 residues long. The germline gives CDR1 LGHDT, CDR2 YNNKEL (reference sequence). Deletions cut 5 bases from V and 5 bases from J, with 21 bases between. The CDR3 loop reads CASSKYIADPPETQYF. For the CDR3, the DNA is TGTGCCAGCAGCAAATATATAGCGGACCCGCCCGAGACCCAGTACTTC.

This clonotype was observed a handful of times. V usage is TRBV25-1 and J usage is TRBJ1-6; 7 positions match TRBD1. CDR1 and CDR2 (germline): MGHDK, SYGVNS. The CDR3 extends over 13 amino acids. V was clipped by 8 bases and J by 8 bases; unmatched bases: 6. The DNA of the CDR3 is TGTGCCAGCGGGGGACAGCCGTATTCACCCCTCCACTTT. Protein sequence: CASGGQPYSPLHF.

This clonotype was seen more than once but under ten times. The V and J genes are TRBV27 and TRBJ2-7; D uncertain. Germline values: CDR1 MNHEY, CDR2 SMNVEV (reference sequence). Deletions cut 10 bases from V and 0 bases from J, with 19 bases between. The CDR3 has 15 residues. CDR3: CATWDPHQSSYEQYF. The CDR3 nucleotides read TGTGCCACTTGGGATCCTCATCAAAGCTCCTACGAGCAGTACTTC.

V is TRBV11-2 and J is TRBJ1-5; 7 nucleotides line up with TRBD1. The germline V gene encodes CDR1 SGHAT and CDR2 FQNNGV. V was pared by 5 bases and J by 6 bases, with 7 bases of the junction left unmatched. CDR3 size: 14 residues. In DNA, the CDR3 is TGTGCCAGCAGCCCGACAGGGACGGGTCAGCCCCAGCATTTT. This encodes CASSPTGTGQPQHF.

The V call is TRBV11-3, the J call TRBJ2-7; 8 bases are a match to TRBD2. The ends lost 9 bases at V and 6 bases at J; junction bases unmatched: 10. The CDR3 length is 13 residues. CDR1 and CDR2 from the germline V gene are SGHNT and YENEEA. As DNA, the CDR3 is TGTGCCAGTGCTATAGCGGGAACTTTCGAGCAGTACTTC. Translated: CASAIAGTFEQYF. Complete variable domain (other parts from reference TRBV11-3 and TRBJ2-7): EAGVVQSPRYKIIEKKQPVAFWCNPISGHNTLYWYLQNLGQGPELLIRYENEEAVDDSQLPKDRFSAERLKGVDSTLKIQPAELGDSAVYLCASAIAGTFEQYFGPGTRLTVT.

V gene TRBV19 combines with J gene TRBJ2-7, with a weak D call TRBD1 (6 bases). The CDR3 totals 15 residues. CDR1 LNHDA and CDR2 SQIVND come from the germline V gene (reference sequence). V dropped 1 base and J dropped 0 bases, with 10 bases sitting between them. The CDR3 DNA reads as TGTGCCAGTAGTATAGGGGGACAATACTCCTACGAGCAGTACTTC. Amino acid sequence: CASSIGGQYSYEQYF.

In this sample, this clonotype turned up a few times. This chain connects TRBV30 to TRBJ1-2, with 7 positions matching TRBD1. V gave up 5 bases and J gave up 8 bases; unmatched junction bases: 11. The CDR3 contains 13 residues. Germline V gives CDR1 GTSNPN, CDR2 SVGIG (reference sequence). DNA for the CDR3: TGTGCCTGGTCCAATCCCGCAGGGGGAGGCTACACCTTC. It encodes CAWSNPAGGGYTF.

Notes on this clonotype: This could be a read error, since a much larger clone is one nucleotide away. The gene calls are TRBV5-1 and TRBJ1-1; D is undetermined. Germline assignment: CDR1 SGHRS and CDR2 YFSETQ. This CDR3 region has 13 residues. This CDR3 is CASRDGLNAEAFF. The CDR3 coding sequence is TGCGCCAGCAGGGATGGGTTGAACGCTGAAGCTTTCTTT.

This clonotype has only a few counts. The J gene is TRBJ2-7, the V gene TRBV25-1; TRBD2 might be the D (6 bases). This CDR3 is built from 12 residues. Germline-derived CDR1 and CDR2 are MGHDK and SYGVNS. The V and J ends lost 8 bases and 3 bases respectively, with 11 bases between them. This chain's CDR3 is CASGRGLYEQYF. Here the CDR3 DNA reads TGTGCCAGCGGGCGGGGACTCTACGAGCAGTACTTC.

This clonotype was seen a handful of times. The chain recombines TRBV12-3 or TRBV12-4 with TRBJ1-6; D is possibly TRBD1 (5 bases). V lost 6 bases to trimming and J lost 8 bases, with 14 bases between them. The CDR3 is 14 amino acids. The CDR3 nucleotides are TGTGCCAGCAGCCCGGACGGGGGGTATTCACCCCTCCACTTT. It codes for CASSPDGGYSPLHF.

This clonotype came up a few times. Here the CDR3 DNA reads TGTGCCAGCAGTTTAGGCAGGGCAGGCTATGGCTACACCTTC. Protein product: CASSLGRAGYGYTF. The chain recombines TRBV28 with TRBJ1-2; a possible D gene is TRBD1 (5 bases). The CDR3 extends over 14 amino acids. V was clipped by 2 bases and J by 4 bases, with 11 bases between them. Germline CDR1 reads MDHEN; CDR2 reads SYDVKM.

This clonotype has only a few counts. The gene calls are TRBV28 and TRBJ1-4; no clear D gene. The CDR3 spans 13 residues. CDR1 and CDR2 from the germline V gene are MDHEN and SYDVKM. V was cut by 2 bases and J by 10 bases, with 11 bases left in between. CDR3 amino acids: CASSLKTPGKLFF. CDR3 bases: TGTGCCAGCAGTTTAAAAACGCCAGGAAAACTGTTTTTT.

V is TRBV18 and J is TRBJ1-1, with D possibly matching TRBD1 (6 bases). The CDR3 sequence is 14 residues long. Germline V gene sequence: CDR1 KGHSH, CDR2 LQKENI. V lost 6 bases to trimming and J lost 4 bases, with 15 bases between them. This CDR3 reads CASSQRTVVTEAFF. The CDR3 coding sequence is TGTGCCAGCTCCCAACGGACAGTAGTCACTGAAGCTTTCTTT.

The gene calls are TRBV12-3 or TRBV12-4 and TRBJ2-1; 8 bases agree with TRBD1. V shed 6 bases, J shed 2 bases, and the junction held 18 bases outside the gene matches. CDR3 length: 19 residues. Written as DNA, the CDR3 is TGTGCCAGCAGGCCCCAACCGAGAGGACAGGGTCGGACCTACAATGAGCAGTTCTTC. It codes for CASRPQPRGQGRTYNEQFF.

Within the sample, this clonotype is medium-sized. This chain uses TRBV15 with TRBJ2-7; no firm D call. Germline V gene data show CDR1 as LNHNV and CDR2 as YYDKDF (reference sequence). CDR3 length: 13 amino acids. Trimming pared 0 bases from V and 3 bases from J, leaving 6 bases between. The CDR3 loop reads CATSREGGYEQYF. Written as DNA, the CDR3 is TGTGCCACCAGCAGAGAGGGCGGCTACGAGCAGTACTTC.